These 11 T cell receptor beta chains were all obtained from the same sample, sequenced in a study of identical twins. TCRdb reprocessed the 5' RACE reads via MiXCR and lists one record per CDR3 protein. The sample consists of 1.5 million to 2 million distinct CDR3 sequences, around 29% of them appearing once. The sample was cord blood. The receptors stem from a newborn girl in good health.

The table lists this clonotype with a few counts. The chain uses TRBV5-1 and TRBJ2-7; TRBD1 matches 8 bases. The CDR3 covers 14 residues. Germline CDR1 and CDR2: SGHRS and YFSETQ. V lost 6 bases, J lost 2 bases, and 7 bases stayed unmatched. CDR3 DNA sequence: TGCGCCAGCATTAGAAAACAGGGGGCCTACGAGCAGTACTTC. It encodes CASIRKQGAYEQYF.

The rearrangement joins TRBV20-1 to TRBJ2-5; 9 bases match TRBD1. The DNA end is more similar to TRBJ2-7, so the J call may be wrong. Per germline, CDR1 DFQATT and CDR2 SNEGSKA (reference sequence). This CDR3 spans 15 amino acids. The CDR3 is CSAPGAGQGKNEQYF. In DNA, the CDR3 is TGCAGTGCTCCAGGGGCGGGACAGGGAAAGAACGAGCAGTACTTC.

The CDR3 bases are TGTGCCAGCCGGGTAGTGCAGAGGGGCAATCAGCCCCAGCATTTT. Encoded protein: CASRVVQRGNQPQHF. The chain has TRBV6-1 and TRBJ1-5; D remains unclear. The CDR3 runs to 15 residues. CDR1 and CDR2 (germline): MNHNS, SASEGT. Deletions cut 8 bases from V and 2 bases from J, with 16 bases between.

As concerns this clonotype: This may arise from a read error, as a much more abundant clone is one base away. The chain carries TRBV7-9 and TRBJ2-1; D gene uncertain. CDR1 and CDR2 (germline): SEHNR, FQNEAQ (reference sequence). CDR3 length equals 16 residues. V was clipped by 5 bases and J by 3 bases, with 17 bases between them. This chain's CDR3 is CASSPRIVTFYNEQFF. The CDR3 DNA is TGTGCCAGCAGCCCCCGCATCGTTACTTTCTACAATGAGCAGTTCTTC.

This clonotype was counted between two and nine times. The chain recombines TRBV20-1 with TRBJ1-5; tentative D call: TRBD1 (6 bases). The CDR3 has 13 residues. Germline CDR1 reads DFQATT; CDR2 reads SNEGSKA (reference sequence). The CDR3: CSPGHPGNQPQHF. DNA of the CDR3: TGCAGCCCGGGACACCCTGGGAATCAGCCCCAGCATTTT.

This clonotype was counted ten times or more. This sequence joins TRBV7-9 and TRBJ2-6; possibly TRBD1 for D (5 bases). The CDR3 covers 19 residues. CDR1 SEHNR and CDR2 FQNEAQ come from the germline V gene (reference sequence). Trimming shortened V by 1 base and J by 0 bases, and 16 bases separated the two germline ends. The CDR3 protein is CASSLVSGIILSGANVLTF. In DNA, the CDR3 is TGTGCCAGCAGCTTAGTTTCAGGGATTATCCTCTCTGGGGCCAACGTCCTGACTTTC.

The genes are TRBV28 and TRBJ2-1, with unresolved D. The V end lost 5 bases, the J end lost 0 bases, and 17 bases lay between the germline ends. CDR3 length: 17 residues. CDR1 is MDHEN, CDR2 SYDVKM, per germline. The CDR3 reads CASSIFMADSSYNEQFF. The CDR3 DNA sequence: TGTGCCAGCAGTATATTCATGGCGGATAGCTCCTACAATGAGCAGTTCTTC. Variable domain in full (rest from reference TRBV28 and TRBJ2-1): DVKVTQSSRYLVKRTGEKVFLECVQDMDHENMFWYRQDPGLGLRLIYFSYDVKMKEKGDIPEGYSVSREKKERFSLILESASTNQTSMYLCASSIFMADSSYNEQFFGPGTRLTVL.

The chain uses TRBV2 and TRBJ1-2, with a weak D call TRBD1 (5 bases). The CDR3 has 14 residues. The V end was cut by 7 bases, the J end by 4 bases, with 16 bases between. Germline assignment: CDR1 SNHLY and CDR2 FYNNEI. The CDR3 sequence is CASTQLTASYGYTF. Written as DNA, the CDR3 is TGTGCCAGCACCCAACTGACAGCCTCCTATGGCTACACCTTC.

In this sample, this clonotype turned up a few times. This could be a read error, since a much larger clone is one nucleotide away. The chain joins TRBV25-1 to TRBJ2-7, with D maybe TRBD1 (6 bases). The germline gives CDR1 MGHDK, CDR2 SYGVNS. Between the trimmed V and J ends, which lost 3 bases and 2 bases, there was a span of 8 bases. The CDR3 runs to 13 residues. CDR3 residues: CASSDWDTYEQYF. CDR3 DNA: TGTGCCAGCAGTGACTGGGACACCTACGAGCAGTACTTC.

About this clonotype itself: It may be a read error: a sequence one base away is much more abundant. The chain recombines TRBV12-3 or TRBV12-4 with TRBJ1-4; 8 nucleotides match TRBD1. There are 14 residues in the CDR3. CDR3 loop: CASSLRQGAEKPFF. The CDR3 DNA follows: TGTGCCAGCAGTTTAAGGCAGGGGGCTGAAAAACCGTTTTTT.

V gene TRBV6-6 combines with J gene TRBJ2-1, with D hard to call. Germline assignment: CDR1 MNHNY and CDR2 SVGAGI (reference sequence). Deletions cut 6 bases from V and 6 bases from J, with 15 bases between. The CDR3 has 14 residues. The CDR3 DNA sequence: TGTGCCAGCAGACGACCCCTGACCTCCAATGAGCAGTTCTTC. It encodes CASRRPLTSNEQFF.